This TCR beta chain comes out of a study of T cell responses to AZD1222 COVID-19 vaccine. For the study at large: Pooling was applied to second doses at about 4 or about 12 weeks.

Here immunoSEQ multiplex PCR was the method, and the copy in TCRdb shows in-frame clones only, minus some. The sample consists of roughly 110,000 clones, approximately 89% of them appearing once. The table lists this clone with a count of one. The antigen is unknown. Trimming removed 5 bases at V and 7 bases at J, with 15 bases between. The germline gives CDR1 SGHVS, CDR2 FQNEAQ. The CDR3 runs to 15 residues. The study's findings and limits: Increased Spike-specific TCR breadth and depth were observed after two AZD1222 doses.

This receptor was identified in an adult in good health. Sequences were derived from peripheral blood, sampled on day 0 of AZD1222 vaccination. V usage is TRBV7-8 and J usage is TRBJ1-6; D is perhaps TRBD1 (6 bases). For the CDR3, the DNA is TGTGCCAGCAGCCTTCTCGGGGGGCCCAATTCACCCCTCCACTTT. Amino acid sequence: CASSLLGGPNSPLHF.